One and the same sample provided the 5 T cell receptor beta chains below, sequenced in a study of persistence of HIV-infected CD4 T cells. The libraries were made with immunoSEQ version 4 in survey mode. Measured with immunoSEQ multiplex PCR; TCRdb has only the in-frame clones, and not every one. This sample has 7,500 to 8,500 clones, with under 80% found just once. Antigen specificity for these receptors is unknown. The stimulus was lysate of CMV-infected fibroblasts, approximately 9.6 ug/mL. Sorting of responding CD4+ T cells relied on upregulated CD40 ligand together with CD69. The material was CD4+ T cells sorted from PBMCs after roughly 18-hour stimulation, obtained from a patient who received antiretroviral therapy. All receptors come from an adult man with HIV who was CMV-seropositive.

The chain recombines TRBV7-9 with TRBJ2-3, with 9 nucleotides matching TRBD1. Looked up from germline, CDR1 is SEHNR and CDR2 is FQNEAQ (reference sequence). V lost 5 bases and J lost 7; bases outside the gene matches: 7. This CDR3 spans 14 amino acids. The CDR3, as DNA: TGTGCCAGCAGCCCTCGACAGGGGGAGAATACGCAGTATTTT. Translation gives CASSPRQGENTQYF. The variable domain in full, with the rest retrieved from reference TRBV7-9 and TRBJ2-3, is DTGVSQNPRHKITKRGQNVTFRCDPISEHNRLYWYRQTLGQGPEFLTYFQNEAQLEKSRLLSDRFSAERPKGSFSTLEIQRTEQGDSAMYLCASSPRQGENTQYFGPGTRLTVL.

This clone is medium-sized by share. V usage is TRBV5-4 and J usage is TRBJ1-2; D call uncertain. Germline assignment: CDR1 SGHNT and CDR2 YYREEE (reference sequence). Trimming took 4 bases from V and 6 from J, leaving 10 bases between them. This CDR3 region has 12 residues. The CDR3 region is CASSPRYDGYTF. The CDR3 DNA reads TGTGCCAGCAGCCCACGGTATGATGGCTACACCTTC.

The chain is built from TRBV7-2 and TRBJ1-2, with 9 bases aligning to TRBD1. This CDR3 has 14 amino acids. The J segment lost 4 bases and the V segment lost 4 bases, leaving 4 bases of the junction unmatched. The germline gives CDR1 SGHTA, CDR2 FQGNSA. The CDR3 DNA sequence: TGTGCCAGCAGCTGGCCGGACAGGGGCTATGGCTACACCTTC. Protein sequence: CASSWPDRGYGYTF.

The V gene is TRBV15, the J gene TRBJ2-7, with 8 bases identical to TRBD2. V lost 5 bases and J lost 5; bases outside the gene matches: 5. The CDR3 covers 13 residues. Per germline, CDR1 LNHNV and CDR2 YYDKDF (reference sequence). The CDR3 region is CATSRGGVDEQYF. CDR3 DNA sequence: TGTGCCACCAGCCGGGGGGGGGTCGACGAGCAGTACTTC.

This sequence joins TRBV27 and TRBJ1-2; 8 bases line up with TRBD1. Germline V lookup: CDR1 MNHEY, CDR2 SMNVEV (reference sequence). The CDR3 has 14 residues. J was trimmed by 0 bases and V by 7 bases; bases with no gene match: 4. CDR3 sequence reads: CASTETGANYGYTF. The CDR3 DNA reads TGTGCCAGCACCGAGACAGGGGCTAACTATGGCTACACCTTC.